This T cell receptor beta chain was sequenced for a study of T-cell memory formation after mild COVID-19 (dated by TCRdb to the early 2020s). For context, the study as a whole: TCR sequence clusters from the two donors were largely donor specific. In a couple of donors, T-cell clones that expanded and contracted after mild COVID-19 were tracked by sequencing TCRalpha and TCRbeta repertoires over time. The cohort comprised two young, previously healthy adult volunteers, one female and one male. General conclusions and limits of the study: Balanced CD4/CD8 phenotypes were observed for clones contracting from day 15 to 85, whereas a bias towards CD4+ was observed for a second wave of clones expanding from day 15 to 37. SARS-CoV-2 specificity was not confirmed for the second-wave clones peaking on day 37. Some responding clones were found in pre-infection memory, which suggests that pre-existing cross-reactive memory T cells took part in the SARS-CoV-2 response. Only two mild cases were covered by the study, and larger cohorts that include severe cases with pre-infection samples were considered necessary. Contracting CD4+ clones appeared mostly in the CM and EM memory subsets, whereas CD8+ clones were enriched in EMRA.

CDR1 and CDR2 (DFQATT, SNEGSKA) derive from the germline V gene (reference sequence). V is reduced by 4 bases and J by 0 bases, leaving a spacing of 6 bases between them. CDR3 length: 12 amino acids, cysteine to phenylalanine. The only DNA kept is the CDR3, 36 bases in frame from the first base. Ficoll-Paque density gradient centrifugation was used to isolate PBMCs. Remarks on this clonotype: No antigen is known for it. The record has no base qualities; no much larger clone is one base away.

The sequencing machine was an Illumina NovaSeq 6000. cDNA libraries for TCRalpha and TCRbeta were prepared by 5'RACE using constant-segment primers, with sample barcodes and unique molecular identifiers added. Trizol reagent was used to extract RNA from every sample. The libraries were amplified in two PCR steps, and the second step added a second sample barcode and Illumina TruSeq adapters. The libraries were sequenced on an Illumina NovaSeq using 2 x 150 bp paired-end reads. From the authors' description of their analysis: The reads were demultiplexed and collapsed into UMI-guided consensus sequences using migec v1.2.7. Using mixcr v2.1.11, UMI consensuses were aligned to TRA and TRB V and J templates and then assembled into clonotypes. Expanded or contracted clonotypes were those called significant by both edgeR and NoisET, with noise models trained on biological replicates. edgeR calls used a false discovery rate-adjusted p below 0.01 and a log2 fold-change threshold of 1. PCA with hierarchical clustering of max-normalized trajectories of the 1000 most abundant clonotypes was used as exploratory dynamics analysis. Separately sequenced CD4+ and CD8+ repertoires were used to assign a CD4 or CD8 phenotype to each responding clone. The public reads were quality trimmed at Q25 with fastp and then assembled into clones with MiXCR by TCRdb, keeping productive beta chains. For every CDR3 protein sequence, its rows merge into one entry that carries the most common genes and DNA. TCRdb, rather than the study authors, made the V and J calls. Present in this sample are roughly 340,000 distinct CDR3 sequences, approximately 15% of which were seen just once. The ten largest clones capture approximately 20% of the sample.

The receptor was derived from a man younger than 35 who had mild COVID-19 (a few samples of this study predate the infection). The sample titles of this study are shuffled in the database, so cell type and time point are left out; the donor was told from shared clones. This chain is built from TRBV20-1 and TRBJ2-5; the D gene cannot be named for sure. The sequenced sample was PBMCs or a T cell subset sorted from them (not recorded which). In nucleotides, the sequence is TGCAGTGCTAACGAAGACCAAGAGACCCAGTACTTC. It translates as CSANEDQETQYF.